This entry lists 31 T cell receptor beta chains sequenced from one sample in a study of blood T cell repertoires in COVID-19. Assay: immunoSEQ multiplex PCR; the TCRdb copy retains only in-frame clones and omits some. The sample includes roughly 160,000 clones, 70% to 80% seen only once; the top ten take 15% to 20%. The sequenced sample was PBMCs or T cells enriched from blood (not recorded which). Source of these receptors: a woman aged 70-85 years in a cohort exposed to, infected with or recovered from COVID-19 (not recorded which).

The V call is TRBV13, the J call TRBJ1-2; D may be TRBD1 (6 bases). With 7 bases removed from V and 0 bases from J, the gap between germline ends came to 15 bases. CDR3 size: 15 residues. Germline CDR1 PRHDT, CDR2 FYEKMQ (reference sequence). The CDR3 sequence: CASNSRRGANYGYTF. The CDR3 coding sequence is TGTGCCAGCAATTCCCGCAGGGGAGCTAACTATGGCTACACCTTC.

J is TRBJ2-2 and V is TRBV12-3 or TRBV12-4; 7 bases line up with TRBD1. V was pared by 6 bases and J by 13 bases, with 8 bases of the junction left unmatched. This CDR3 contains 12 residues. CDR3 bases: TGTGCCAGCAGCCCTGGACAGGTTGGGCTGTTTTTT. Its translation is CASSPGQVGLFF.

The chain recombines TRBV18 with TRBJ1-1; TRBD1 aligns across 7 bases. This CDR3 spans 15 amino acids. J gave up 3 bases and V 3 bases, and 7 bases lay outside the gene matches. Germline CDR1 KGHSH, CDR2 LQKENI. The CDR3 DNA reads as TGTGCCAGCTCACCTACGAGACAGGGTGACACTGAAGCTTTCTTT. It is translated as CASSPTRQGDTEAFF.

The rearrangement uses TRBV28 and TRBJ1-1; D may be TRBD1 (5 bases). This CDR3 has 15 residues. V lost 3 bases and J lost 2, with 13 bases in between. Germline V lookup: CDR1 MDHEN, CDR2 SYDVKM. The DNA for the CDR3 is TGTGCCAGCAGTTTGGGAGGGGCGATTAACACTGAAGCTTTCTTT. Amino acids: CASSLGGAINTEAFF.

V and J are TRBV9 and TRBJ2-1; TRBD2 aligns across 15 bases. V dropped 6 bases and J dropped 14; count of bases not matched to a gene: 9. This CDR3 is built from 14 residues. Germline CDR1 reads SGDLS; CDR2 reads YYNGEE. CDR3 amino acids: CASNLGLAGGRKFF. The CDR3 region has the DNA TGTGCCAGCAATCTAGGACTAGCGGGAGGGCGGAAGTTCTTC.

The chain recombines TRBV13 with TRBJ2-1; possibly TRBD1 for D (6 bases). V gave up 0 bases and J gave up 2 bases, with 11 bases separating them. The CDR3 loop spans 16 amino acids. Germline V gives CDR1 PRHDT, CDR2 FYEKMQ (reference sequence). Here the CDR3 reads CASSLGKDRTYNEQFF. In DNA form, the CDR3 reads TGTGCCAGCAGCTTAGGTAAGGACAGAACCTACAATGAGCAGTTCTTC.

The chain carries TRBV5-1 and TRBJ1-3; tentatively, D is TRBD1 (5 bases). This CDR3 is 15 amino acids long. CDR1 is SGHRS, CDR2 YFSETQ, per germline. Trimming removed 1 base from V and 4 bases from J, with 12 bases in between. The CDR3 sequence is CASSLQGLGGNTIYF. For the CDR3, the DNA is TGCGCCAGCAGCTTGCAGGGATTGGGGGGAAACACCATATATTTT.

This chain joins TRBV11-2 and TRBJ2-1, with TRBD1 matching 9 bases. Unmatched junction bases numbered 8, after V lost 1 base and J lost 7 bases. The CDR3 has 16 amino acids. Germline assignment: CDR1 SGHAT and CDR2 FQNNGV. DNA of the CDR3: TGTGCCAGCAGCTTAGGGGAGGGACAGGGTTGGAATGAGCAGTTCTTC. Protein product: CASSLGEGQGWNEQFF.

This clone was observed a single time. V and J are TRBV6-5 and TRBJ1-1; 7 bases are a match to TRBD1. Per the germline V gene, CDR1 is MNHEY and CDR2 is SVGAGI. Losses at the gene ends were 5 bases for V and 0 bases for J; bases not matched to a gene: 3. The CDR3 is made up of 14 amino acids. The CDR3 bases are TGTGCCAGCAGTACCGGGACAGTGAACACTGAAGCTTTCTTT. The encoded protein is CASSTGTVNTEAFF.

CDR3 sequence: CASSQGSARGLYNEQFF. The DNA for the CDR3 is TGCGCCAGCAGCCAAGGAAGCGCCAGGGGCCTTTACAATGAGCAGTTCTTC. This sequence joins TRBV4-1 and TRBJ2-1; maybe TRBD1 (6 bases). Germline V gene sequence: CDR1 MGHRA, CDR2 YSYEKL. The CDR3 spans 17 residues. Trimming took 1 base from V and 4 from J, leaving 17 bases between them.

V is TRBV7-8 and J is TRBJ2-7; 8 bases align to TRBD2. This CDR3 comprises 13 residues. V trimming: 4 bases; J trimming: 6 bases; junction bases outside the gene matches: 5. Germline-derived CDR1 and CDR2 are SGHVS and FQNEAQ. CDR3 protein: CASSSTGGGEQYF. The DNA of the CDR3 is TGTGCCAGCAGCTCTACCGGGGGGGGCGAGCAGTACTTC.

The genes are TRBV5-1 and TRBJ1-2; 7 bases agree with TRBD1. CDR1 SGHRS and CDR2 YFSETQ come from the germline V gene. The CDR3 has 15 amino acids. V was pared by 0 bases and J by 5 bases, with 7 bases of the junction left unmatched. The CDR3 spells CASSLVGQDSYGYTF. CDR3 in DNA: TGCGCCAGCAGCTTGGTAGGACAGGACTCTTATGGCTACACCTTC.

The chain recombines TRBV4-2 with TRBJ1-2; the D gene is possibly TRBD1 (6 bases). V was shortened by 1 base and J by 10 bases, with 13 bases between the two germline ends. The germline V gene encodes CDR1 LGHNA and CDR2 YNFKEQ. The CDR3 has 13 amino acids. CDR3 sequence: CASSQVSGAVYTF. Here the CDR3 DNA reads TGTGCCAGCAGCCAAGTGTCAGGGGCCGTCTACACCTTC.

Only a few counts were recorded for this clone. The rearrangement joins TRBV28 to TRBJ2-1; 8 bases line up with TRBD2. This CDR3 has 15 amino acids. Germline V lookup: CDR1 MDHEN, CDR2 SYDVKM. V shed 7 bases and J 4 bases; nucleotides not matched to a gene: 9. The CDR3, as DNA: TGTGCCAGCACCCCGGGAGGGCCAAGGTACAATGAGCAGTTCTTC. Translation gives CASTPGGPRYNEQFF. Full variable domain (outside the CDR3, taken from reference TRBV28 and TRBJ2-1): DVKVTQSSRYLVKRTGEKVFLECVQDMDHENMFWYRQDPGLGLRLIYFSYDVKMKEKGDIPEGYSVSREKKERFSLILESASTNQTSMYLCASTPGGPRYNEQFFGPGTRLTVL.

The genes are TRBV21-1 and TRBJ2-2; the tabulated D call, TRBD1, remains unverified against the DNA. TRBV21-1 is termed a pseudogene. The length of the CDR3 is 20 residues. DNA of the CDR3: TGTGCCAGCAGCAAAGCGCGGGGACAGGGTTTCGGAACGAACACCGGGGAGCTGTTTTTT. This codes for CASSKARGQGFGTNTGELFF.

Here the CDR3 reads CASSEQGVREKLFF. The CDR3 DNA sequence: TGTGCCAGCAGCGAACAGGGGGTACGGGAAAAACTGTTTTTT. The chain couples TRBV28 to TRBJ1-4; TRBD1 aligns across 8 bases. Germline assignment: CDR1 MDHEN and CDR2 SYDVKM. The CDR3 sequence is 14 residues long. The V segment lost 6 bases and the J segment 8 bases; nucleotides outside the gene matches: 8.

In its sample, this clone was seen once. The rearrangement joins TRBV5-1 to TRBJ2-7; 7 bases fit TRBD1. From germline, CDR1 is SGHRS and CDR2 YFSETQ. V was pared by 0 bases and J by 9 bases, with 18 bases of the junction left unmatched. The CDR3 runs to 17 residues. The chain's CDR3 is CASSLAPTGTEGFGQYF. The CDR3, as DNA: TGCGCCAGCAGCTTGGCTCCAACCGGGACAGAGGGGTTCGGGCAGTACTTC.

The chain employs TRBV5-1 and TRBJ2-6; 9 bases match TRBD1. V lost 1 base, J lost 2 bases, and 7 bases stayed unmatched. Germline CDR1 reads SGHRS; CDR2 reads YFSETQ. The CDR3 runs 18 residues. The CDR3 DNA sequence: TGCGCCAGCAGCTTGACAGGGGGCGTAAACACTGGGGCCAACGTCCTGACTTTC. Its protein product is CASSLTGGVNTGANVLTF.

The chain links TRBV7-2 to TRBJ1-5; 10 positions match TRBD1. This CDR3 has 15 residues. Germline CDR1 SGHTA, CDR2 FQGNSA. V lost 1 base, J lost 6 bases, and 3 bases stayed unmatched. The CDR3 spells CASSLGTGGSQPQHF. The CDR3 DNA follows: TGTGCCAGCAGCTTAGGGACAGGGGGATCTCAGCCCCAGCATTTT.

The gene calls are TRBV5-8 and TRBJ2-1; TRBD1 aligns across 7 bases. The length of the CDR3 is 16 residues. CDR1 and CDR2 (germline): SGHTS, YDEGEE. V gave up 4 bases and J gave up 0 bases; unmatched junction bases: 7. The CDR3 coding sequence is TGTGCCAGCAGCGCAGGGGGTAAGGGCTCCTACAATGAGCAGTTCTTC. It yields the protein CASSAGGKGSYNEQFF.

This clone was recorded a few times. CDR3 nucleotide sequence: TGTGCCAGCAGTGGACTAGTGGCCGAGCAGTACTTC. Encoded protein: CASSGLVAEQYF. The chain has TRBV28 and TRBJ2-7; TRBD2 matches at 7 bases. The CDR3 extends over 12 amino acids. Germline values: CDR1 MDHEN, CDR2 SYDVKM. The V segment lost 5 bases and the J segment 6 bases; nucleotides outside the gene matches: 4.

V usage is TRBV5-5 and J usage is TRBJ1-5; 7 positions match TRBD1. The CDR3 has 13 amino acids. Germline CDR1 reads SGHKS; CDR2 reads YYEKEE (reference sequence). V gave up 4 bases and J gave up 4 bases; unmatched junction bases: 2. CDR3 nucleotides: TGTGCCAGCAGCCGGGACAGAAATCAGCCCCAGCATTTT. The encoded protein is CASSRDRNQPQHF.

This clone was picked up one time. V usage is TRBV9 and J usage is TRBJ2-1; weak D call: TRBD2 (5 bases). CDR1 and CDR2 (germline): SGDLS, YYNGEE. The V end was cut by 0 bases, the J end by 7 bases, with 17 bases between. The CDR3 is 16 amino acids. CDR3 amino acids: CASSVVGRAGRNEQFF. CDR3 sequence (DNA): TGTGCCAGCAGCGTAGTAGGGCGGGCCGGTAGGAATGAGCAGTTCTTC.

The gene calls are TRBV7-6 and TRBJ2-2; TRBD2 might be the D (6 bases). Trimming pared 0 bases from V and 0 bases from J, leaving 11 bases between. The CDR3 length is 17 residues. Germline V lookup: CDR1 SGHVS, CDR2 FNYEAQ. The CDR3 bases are TGTGCCAGCAGCTTAGCCCTAGCGTCTACGAACACCGGGGAGCTGTTTTTT. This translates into CASSLALASTNTGELFF.

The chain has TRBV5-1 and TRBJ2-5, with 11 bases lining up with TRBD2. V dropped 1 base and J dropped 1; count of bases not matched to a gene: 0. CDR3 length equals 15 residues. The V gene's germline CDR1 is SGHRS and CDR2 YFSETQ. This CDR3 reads CASSLLAGGQETQYF. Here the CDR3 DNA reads TGCGCCAGCAGCTTGCTAGCGGGAGGCCAAGAGACCCAGTACTTC.

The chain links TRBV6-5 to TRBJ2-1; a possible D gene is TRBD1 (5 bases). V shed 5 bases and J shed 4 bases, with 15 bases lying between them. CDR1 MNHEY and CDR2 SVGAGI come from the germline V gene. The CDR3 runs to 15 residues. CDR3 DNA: TGTGCCAGCAGTCCCAGGGAATTGGGGTACAATGAGCAGTTCTTC. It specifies CASSPRELGYNEQFF.

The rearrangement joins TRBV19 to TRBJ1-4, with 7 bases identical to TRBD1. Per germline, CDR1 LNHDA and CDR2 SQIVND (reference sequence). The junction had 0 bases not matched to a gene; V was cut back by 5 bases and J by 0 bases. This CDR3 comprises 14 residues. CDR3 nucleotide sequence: TGTGCCAGTAGTGGACAGGCAACTAATGAAAAACTGTTTTTT. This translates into CASSGQATNEKLFF.

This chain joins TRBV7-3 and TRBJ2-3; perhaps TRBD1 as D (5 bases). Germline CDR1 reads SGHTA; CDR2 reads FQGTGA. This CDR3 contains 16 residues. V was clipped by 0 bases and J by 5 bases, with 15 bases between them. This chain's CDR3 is CASSLTSSRVGDTQYF. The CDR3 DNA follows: TGTGCCAGCAGCTTAACTTCATCCAGGGTGGGAGATACGCAGTATTTT.

CDR3 region: CASSMDSLSTDTQYF. CDR3 in DNA: TGTGCCAGCTCAATGGACAGTTTAAGCACAGATACGCAGTATTTT. V gene TRBV18 combines with J gene TRBJ2-3; D is possibly TRBD1 (6 bases). The V and J ends lost 5 bases and 0 bases respectively, with 12 bases between them. In germline, CDR1 is KGHSH, CDR2 LQKENI. The CDR3 totals 15 residues.

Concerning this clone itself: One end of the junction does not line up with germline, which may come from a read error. The CDR3 coding sequence is TGTGCCAGCAGCTTAGGTCCGGGAGGTACAAGGGGCTTC. Its protein is CASSLGPGGTRGF. This sequence joins TRBV13 and TRBJ2-7; 7 nucleotides agree with TRBD2. CDR1 is PRHDT and CDR2 is FYEKMQ in the germline V gene (reference sequence). The CDR3 has 13 amino acids.

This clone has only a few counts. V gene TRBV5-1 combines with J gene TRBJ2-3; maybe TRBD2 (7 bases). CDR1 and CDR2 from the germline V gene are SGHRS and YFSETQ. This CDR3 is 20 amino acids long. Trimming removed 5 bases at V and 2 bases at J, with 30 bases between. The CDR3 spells CASSFLGGVRVGTYTDTQYF. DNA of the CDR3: TGCGCCAGCAGTTTCCTAGGGGGGGTTAGAGTCGGGACCTACACAGATACGCAGTATTTT.